The next 5 T cell receptor beta chains were all read from a single sample in a study of blood T cell repertoires in COVID-19. Profiled with immunoSEQ multiplex PCR; TCRdb holds only in-frame clones, not every one. The sample shows approximately 110,000 clones, roughly 90% of them seen only once. Material: peripheral blood. These receptors were obtained from a woman in her 70s who had recovered from COVID-19.

V and J are TRBV6-5 and TRBJ2-1, with 9 bases matching TRBD2. This CDR3 has 15 amino acids. The germline gives CDR1 MNHEY, CDR2 SVGAGI. The J segment lost 3 bases and the V segment lost 7 bases, leaving 7 bases of the junction unmatched. Here the CDR3 reads CASMGVAGVYNEQFF. DNA for the CDR3: TGTGCCAGCATGGGGGTAGCGGGAGTCTACAATGAGCAGTTCTTC.

This chain uses TRBV6-8 with TRBJ2-1; weak D call: TRBD2 (6 bases). The ends were cut back, 0 bases at V and 10 bases at J, with 13 bases in the middle. Germline loops: CDR1 MNHGY, CDR2 SAAAGT. The CDR3 extends over 14 amino acids. CDR3 nucleotides: TGTGCCAGCAGTTACTCCTTGGACTACTTGGAGCAGTTCTTC. This gives the protein CASSYSLDYLEQFF.

The chain combines TRBV19 with TRBJ1-1, with D perhaps matching TRBD1 (6 bases). The CDR3 contains 14 residues. CDR1 LNHDA and CDR2 SQIVND come from the germline V gene (reference sequence). Trimming took 9 bases from V and 2 from J, leaving 16 bases between them. The CDR3 DNA reads as TGTGCCAGCCTCAGGGGCGGGTATAACACTGAAGCTTTCTTT. Translated: CASLRGGYNTEAFF.

This clone was seen only a few times. This sequence joins TRBV5-4 and TRBJ1-2; tentative D call: TRBD1 (5 bases). Trimming pared 4 bases from V and 5 bases from J, leaving 18 bases between. Germline assignment: CDR1 SGHNT and CDR2 YYREEE (reference sequence). The CDR3 spans 15 residues. The CDR3 loop is CASSKPRVGHYGYTF. The CDR3 nucleotides read TGTGCCAGCAGCAAGCCCAGGGTGGGCCATTATGGCTACACCTTC.

The V and J genes are TRBV4-2 and TRBJ1-2; maybe TRBD1 (6 bases). CDR1 LGHNA and CDR2 YNFKEQ come from the germline V gene. The CDR3 has 16 residues. V lost 0 bases and J 4 bases, leaving 15 bases between the germline ends. The CDR3 DNA reads TGTGCCAGCAGCCAAGAAATTTTGGGGGCGGCCTATGGCTACACCTTC. It encodes CASSQEILGAAYGYTF.